This T cell receptor (beta chain) was retrieved from a study of cytomegalovirus exposure and HLA in healthy donors. Study-wide results and limits: The study designated roughly 160 TCR beta chains cytomegalovirus-associated. As immune exposure information, only CMV serostatus was available.

Germline trimming cut 2 bases from V and 3 bases from J; bases unmatched to any gene: 2. Germline CDR1 SNHLY, CDR2 FYNNEI. The CDR3 consists of 15 residues. PCR employed 60 Vbeta and 13 Jbeta primers. The method was immunoSEQ multiplex PCR; TCRdb's version includes in-frame clones alone and lacks a portion of them. The sample holds 90,000 to 95,000 clones, 81% seen once. Regarding this clone: Its matching antigen is unknown.

The V call is TRBV2, the J call TRBJ1-2; 11 positions agree with TRBD1. The TCR comes from a girl aged 2 to 9 in good health and CMV-seropositive. What was sequenced was PBMCs. The CDR3 DNA is TGTGCCAGCAGTGAATGGACAGGGGGCCACTATGGCTACACCTTC. This translates into CASSEWTGGHYGYTF.